The clone carrying this T cell receptor (beta chain) was recorded a few times. Germline V gives CDR1 MNHEY, CDR2 SMNVEV (reference sequence). The germline V and J ends were trimmed by 6 bases and 3 bases, with 14 bases remaining between them. This CDR3 comprises 14 residues. These data are taken from a study of technical replicates of blood from a few donors. Using immunoSEQ multiplex PCR, the repertoire was profiled, and TCRdb retains in-frame clones only, with some absent. The sample holds around 80,000 clones; 90% to 95% are singletons and the top ten take 0.25%. The clonotype comes from a human donor in good health. This chain links TRBV27 with TRBJ1-1; maybe TRBD1 (6 bases). Material for sequencing was T cells isolated from PBMCs. The CDR3 is CASRFGPGDTEAFF. The DNA of the CDR3 is TGTGCCAGCAGGTTTGGGCCAGGGGACACTGAAGCTTTCTTT.